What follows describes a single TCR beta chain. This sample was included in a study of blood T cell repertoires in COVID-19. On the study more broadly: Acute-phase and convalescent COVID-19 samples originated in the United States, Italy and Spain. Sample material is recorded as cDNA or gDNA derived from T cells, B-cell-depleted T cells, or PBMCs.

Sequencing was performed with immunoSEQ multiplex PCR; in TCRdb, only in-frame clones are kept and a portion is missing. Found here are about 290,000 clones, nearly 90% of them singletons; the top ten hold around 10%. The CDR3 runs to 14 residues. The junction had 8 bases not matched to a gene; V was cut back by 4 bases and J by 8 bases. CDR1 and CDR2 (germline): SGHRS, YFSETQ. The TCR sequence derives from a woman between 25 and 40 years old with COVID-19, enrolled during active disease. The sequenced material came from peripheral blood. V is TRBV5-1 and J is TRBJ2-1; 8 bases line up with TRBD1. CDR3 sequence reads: CASSQDRERYEQFF. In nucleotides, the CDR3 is TGCGCCAGCAGCCAGGACAGGGAAAGGTATGAGCAGTTCTTC.